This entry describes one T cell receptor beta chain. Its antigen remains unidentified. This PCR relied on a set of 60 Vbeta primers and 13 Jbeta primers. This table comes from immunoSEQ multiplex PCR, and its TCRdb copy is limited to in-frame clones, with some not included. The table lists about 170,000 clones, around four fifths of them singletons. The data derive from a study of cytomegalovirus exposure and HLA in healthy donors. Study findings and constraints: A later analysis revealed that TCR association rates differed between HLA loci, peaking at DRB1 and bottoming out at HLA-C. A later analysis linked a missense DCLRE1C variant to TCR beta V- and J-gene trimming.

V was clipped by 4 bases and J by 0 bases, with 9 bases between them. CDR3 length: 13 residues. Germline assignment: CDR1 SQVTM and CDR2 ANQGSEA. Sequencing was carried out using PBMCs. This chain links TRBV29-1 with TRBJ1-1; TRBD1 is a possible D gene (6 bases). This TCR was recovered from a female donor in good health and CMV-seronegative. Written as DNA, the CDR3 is TGCAGCGTTGTACAGGGACTGAACACTGAAGCTTTCTTT. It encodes CSVVQGLNTEAFF. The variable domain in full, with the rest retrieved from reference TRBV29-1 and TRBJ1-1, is SAVISQKPSRDICQRGTSLTIQCQVDSQVTMMFWYRQQPGQSLTLIATANQGSEATYESGFVIDKFPISRPNLTFSTLTVSNMSPEDSSIYLCSVVQGLNTEAFFGQGTRLTVV.